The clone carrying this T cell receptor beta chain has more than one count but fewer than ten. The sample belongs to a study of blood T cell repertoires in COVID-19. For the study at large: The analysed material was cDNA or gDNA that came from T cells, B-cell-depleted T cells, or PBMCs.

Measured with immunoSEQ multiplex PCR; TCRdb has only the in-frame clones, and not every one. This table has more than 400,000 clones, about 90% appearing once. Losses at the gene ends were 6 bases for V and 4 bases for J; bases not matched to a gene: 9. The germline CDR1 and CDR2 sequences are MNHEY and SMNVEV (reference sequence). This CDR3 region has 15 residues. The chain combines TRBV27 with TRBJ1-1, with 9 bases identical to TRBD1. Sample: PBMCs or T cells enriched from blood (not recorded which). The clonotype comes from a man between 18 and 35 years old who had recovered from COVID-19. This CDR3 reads CASSPTLTGGTEAFF. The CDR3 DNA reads TGTGCCAGCAGCCCAACCCTGACAGGGGGCACTGAAGCTTTCTTT.